This T cell receptor (beta chain) appears in the sequencing data of a study of shared clonotypes between healthy human individuals. Study-level results: Naive CD4 clonotype sharing across several donors was about 5.3%.

About this clone itself: What it recognizes is unknown.

Sequencing used immunoSEQ multiplex PCR; TCRdb keeps in-frame clones, though not all of them. The sample holds 2 million or so clones; roughly 94% are singletons and the top ten take around 0.13%. The CDR3 runs 15 residues. Germline V CDR1 and CDR2: SNHLY, FYNNEI. Between the trimmed V and J ends, which lost 0 bases and 7 bases, there was a span of 13 bases. This receptor was taken from a man aged 18-30 years in good health. Sequenced sample: naive CD4+ T cells sorted from blood. Subset described: CD45RA+ positively selected. The rearrangement joins TRBV2 to TRBJ1-5; tentatively, D is TRBD1 (6 bases). CDR3 nucleotide sequence: TGTGCCAGCAGTGAAGCGAACAGGGCCAAGCAGCCCCAGCATTTT. Its translation is CASSEANRAKQPQHF.